This T cell receptor (beta chain) was recorded in a study of glioma-infiltrating T cells after dendritic cell vaccination. Measured with immunoSEQ multiplex PCR; TCRdb has only the in-frame clones, and not every one. The table includes about 64,000 clones, approximately 78% detected once. The CDR3 consists of 14 residues. Germline V gene lookup returns CDR1 SGHNT and CDR2 YYREEE (reference sequence). The V gene end was trimmed by 4 bases and the J gene end by 6 bases; junction bases not matched to a gene: 9. J is TRBJ2-5 and V is TRBV5-4, with 7 bases that match TRBD1. This specimen was blood, taken before dendritic cell vaccination. The receptor was derived from a human donor with glioblastoma. In nucleotides, the CDR3 is TGTGCCAGCAGCACCGAACGACAGGGACAGACCCAGTACTTC. This translates into CASSTERQGQTQYF.